The sequence of this TCR beta chain was determined in a study of identical twins. This clonotype was picked up a small number of times. TCRdb redid the calling of the 5' RACE reads with MiXCR, one entry per CDR3 protein. The data show some 790,000 distinct CDR3 sequences, 15% to 20% seen once. Germline assignment: CDR1 KGHSH and CDR2 LQKENI. Unmatched junction bases numbered 3, after V lost 3 bases and J lost 11 bases. CDR3 size: 12 residues. The sample was also linked to a second study, of T cells expressing NK-cell markers. That publication notes: Among eight sequenced donors, seven carried HCMV seropositivity while one was seronegative.

This receptor was obtained from a woman between 18 and 29 years old in good health. The gene calls are TRBV18 and TRBJ2-1; 8 positions agree with TRBD2. Material for sequencing was PBMCs. The CDR3 sequence: CASSPEREKQFF. CDR3 DNA sequence: TGTGCCAGCTCACCGGAGCGGGAGAAGCAGTTCTTC.